What follows are 8 T cell receptor beta chains derived from one specimen sequenced in a study of T cell changes during pregnancy in multiple sclerosis. The repertoire was sequenced with immunoSEQ multiplex PCR; TCRdb's copy has only in-frame clones and lacks some. The sample gives tens of thousands of clones, 85% to 95% of which show up once; 2% to 2.5% is in the top ten. The sequenced sample was peripheral blood, obtained after pregnancy. The receptors were gathered from a female donor with multiple sclerosis, enrolled in a pregnancy study.

The CDR3 reads CASSPPTQGVGREQFF. DNA for the CDR3: TGTGCCAGCTCCCCGCCCACACAGGGGGTCGGACGTGAGCAGTTCTTC. V usage is TRBV18 and J usage is TRBJ2-1; 8 bases align to TRBD1. CDR1 is KGHSH and CDR2 is LQKENI in the germline V gene. The V gene end was trimmed by 6 bases and the J gene end by 9 bases; junction bases not matched to a gene: 16. CDR3 length: 16 residues.

The chain joins TRBV30 to TRBJ1-5; unclear D gene. The V gene lost 2 bases and the J gene lost 6 bases, with 11 bases spanning the gap. In germline, CDR1 is GTSNPN, CDR2 SVGIG (reference sequence). This CDR3 is built from 13 residues. CDR3 protein: CAWSSRAGQPQHF. The CDR3 DNA follows: TGTGCCTGGAGTTCGCGGGCGGGTCAGCCCCAGCATTTT.

This chain joins TRBV19 and TRBJ2-1; 9 bases line up with TRBD2. The CDR3 loop spans 15 amino acids. Looked up from germline, CDR1 is LNHDA and CDR2 is SQIVND (reference sequence). V was pared by 5 bases and J by 4 bases, with 6 bases of the junction left unmatched. The CDR3 DNA follows: TGTGCCAGTAGTGGGATAGCGGGAGAATACAATGAGCAGTTCTTC. The encoded protein is CASSGIAGEYNEQFF.

The chain combines TRBV5-4 with TRBJ1-1; 8 bases fit TRBD1. CDR1 SGHNT and CDR2 YYREEE come from the germline V gene (reference sequence). There are 14 residues in the CDR3. The V gene end was trimmed by 4 bases and the J gene end by 0 bases; junction bases not matched to a gene: 2. CDR3 bases: TGTGCCAGCAGCGGACAGGGAATGAACACTGAAGCTTTCTTT. Residues: CASSGQGMNTEAFF.

This chain joins TRBV29-1 and TRBJ2-1, with D unclear. The length of the CDR3 is 13 residues. V was shortened by 5 bases and J by 3 bases, with 11 bases between the two germline ends. Germline V gene lookup returns CDR1 SQVTM and CDR2 ANQGSEA. This CDR3 reads CSVNPLSYNEQFF. The CDR3 DNA follows: TGCAGCGTTAATCCTCTGAGCTACAATGAGCAGTTCTTC.

This rearrangement joins TRBV4-2 to TRBJ1-2; 7 nucleotides match TRBD1. With 6 bases clipped from V and 7 bases from J, the junction kept 8 bases outside the gene matches. This CDR3 is 13 amino acids long. Germline V gene data show CDR1 as LGHNA and CDR2 as YNFKEQ. The CDR3, as DNA: TGTGCCAGCAGTTATGACAGGGCAAGTGGCTACACCTTC. Translating gives CASSYDRASGYTF.

The sample holds one count of this clone. This chain uses TRBV7-2 with TRBJ1-1, with 9 bases fitting TRBD1. This CDR3 has 15 residues. V was clipped by 3 bases and J by 5 bases; unmatched bases: 7. CDR1 is SGHTA and CDR2 is FQGNSA in the germline V gene. This CDR3 reads CASSLMGQGGTEAFF. The CDR3 DNA reads TGTGCCAGCAGCTTGATGGGACAGGGTGGAACTGAAGCTTTCTTT. The variable domain in full, with the rest retrieved from reference TRBV7-2 and TRBJ1-1, is GAGVSQSPSNKVTEKGKDVELRCDPISGHTALYWYRQSLGQGLEFLIYFQGNSAPDKSGLPSDRFSAERTGGSVSTLTIQRTQQEDSAVYLCASSLMGQGGTEAFFGQGTRLTVV.

This clone was observed a single time. This rearrangement joins TRBV11-3 to TRBJ2-1; D not certain. With 2 bases removed from V and 7 bases from J, the gap between germline ends came to 9 bases. The CDR3 consists of 13 residues. Germline V gene sequence: CDR1 SGHNT, CDR2 YENEEA. DNA of the CDR3: TGTGCCAGCAGCTTATCACAGCCAAATGAGCAGTTCTTC. Protein: CASSLSQPNEQFF.